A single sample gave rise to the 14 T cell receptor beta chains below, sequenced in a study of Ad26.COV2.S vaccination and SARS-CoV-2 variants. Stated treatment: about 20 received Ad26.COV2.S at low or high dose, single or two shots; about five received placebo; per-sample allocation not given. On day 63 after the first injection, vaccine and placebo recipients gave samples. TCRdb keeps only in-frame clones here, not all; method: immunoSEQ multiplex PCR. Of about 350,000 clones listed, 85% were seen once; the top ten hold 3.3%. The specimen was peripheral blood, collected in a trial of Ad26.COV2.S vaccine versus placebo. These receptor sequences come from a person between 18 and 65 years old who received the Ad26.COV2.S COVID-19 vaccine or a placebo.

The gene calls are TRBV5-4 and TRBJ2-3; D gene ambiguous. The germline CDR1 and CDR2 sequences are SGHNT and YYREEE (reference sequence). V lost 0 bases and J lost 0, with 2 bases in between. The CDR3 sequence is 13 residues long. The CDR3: CASSLESTDTQYF. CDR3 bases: TGTGCCAGCAGCTTGGAAAGCACAGATACGCAGTATTTT.

The CDR3 nucleotides are TGTGCCAGCAGCCAGCACAGTAATGAGCAGTTCTTC. Its translation is CASSQHSNEQFF. The chain links TRBV7-6 to TRBJ2-1; D is uncertain. CDR1 and CDR2 (germline): SGHVS, FNYEAQ. Between the trimmed V and J ends, which lost 5 bases and 7 bases, there was a span of 9 bases. The CDR3 totals 12 residues.

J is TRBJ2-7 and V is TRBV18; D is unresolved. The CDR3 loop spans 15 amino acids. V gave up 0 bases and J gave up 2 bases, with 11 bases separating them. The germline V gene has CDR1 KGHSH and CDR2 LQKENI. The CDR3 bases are TGTGCCAGCTCACCACCGGATAGGGCTCCCTACGAGCAGTACTTC. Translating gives CASSPPDRAPYEQYF.

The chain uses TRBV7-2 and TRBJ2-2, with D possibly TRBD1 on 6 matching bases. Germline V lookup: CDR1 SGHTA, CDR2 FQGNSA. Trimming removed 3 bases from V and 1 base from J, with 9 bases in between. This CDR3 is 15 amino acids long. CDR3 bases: TGTGCCAGCAGCTTTAAGACAGGGAACACCGGGGAGCTGTTTTTT. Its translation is CASSFKTGNTGELFF.

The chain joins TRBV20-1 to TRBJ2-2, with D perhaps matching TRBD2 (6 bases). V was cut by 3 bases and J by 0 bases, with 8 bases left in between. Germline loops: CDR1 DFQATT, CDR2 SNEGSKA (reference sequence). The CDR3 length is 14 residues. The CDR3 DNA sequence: TGCAGTGCTAGTGGCGGGGCGAACACCGGGGAGCTGTTTTTT. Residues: CSASGGANTGELFF.

DNA of the CDR3: TGTGCCACCAGCAGAGTAGGGTTTCGGGGGCTAGGAACCGGGGAGCTGTTTTTT. Amino acid sequence: CATSRVGFRGLGTGELFF. J is TRBJ2-2 and V is TRBV15; D is perhaps TRBD1 or TRBD2 (6 bases each). Trimming removed 1 base at V and 5 bases at J, with 20 bases between. This CDR3 comprises 18 residues. CDR1 LNHNV and CDR2 YYDKDF come from the germline V gene (reference sequence).

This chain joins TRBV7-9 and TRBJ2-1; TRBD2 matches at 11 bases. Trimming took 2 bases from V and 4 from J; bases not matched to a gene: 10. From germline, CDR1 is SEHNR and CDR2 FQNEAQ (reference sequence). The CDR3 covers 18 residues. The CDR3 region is CASSLKARLAGNYNEQFF. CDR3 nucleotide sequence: TGTGCCAGCAGCTTAAAAGCTAGACTAGCGGGAAATTACAATGAGCAGTTCTTC.

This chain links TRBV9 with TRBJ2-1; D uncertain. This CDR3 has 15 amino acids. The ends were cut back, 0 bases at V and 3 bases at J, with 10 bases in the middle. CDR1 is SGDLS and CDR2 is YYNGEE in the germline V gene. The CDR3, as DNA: TGTGCCAGCAGCGTAGGAGTGCCCCTCTACAATGAGCAGTTCTTC. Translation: CASSVGVPLYNEQFF.

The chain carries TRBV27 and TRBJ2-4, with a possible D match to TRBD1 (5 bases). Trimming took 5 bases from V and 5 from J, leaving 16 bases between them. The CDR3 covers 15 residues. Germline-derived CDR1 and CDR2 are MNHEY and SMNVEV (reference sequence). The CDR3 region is CASSINRITENIQYF. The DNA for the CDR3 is TGTGCCAGCAGTATAAACAGGATTACGGAAAACATTCAGTACTTC.

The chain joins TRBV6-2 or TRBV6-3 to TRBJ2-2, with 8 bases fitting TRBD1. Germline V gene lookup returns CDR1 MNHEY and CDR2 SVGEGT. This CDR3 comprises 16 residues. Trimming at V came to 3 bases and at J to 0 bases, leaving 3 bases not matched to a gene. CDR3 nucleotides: TGTGCCAGCAGTTATTCAGGGGGCTCGAACACCGGGGAGCTGTTTTTT. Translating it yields CASSYSGGSNTGELFF.

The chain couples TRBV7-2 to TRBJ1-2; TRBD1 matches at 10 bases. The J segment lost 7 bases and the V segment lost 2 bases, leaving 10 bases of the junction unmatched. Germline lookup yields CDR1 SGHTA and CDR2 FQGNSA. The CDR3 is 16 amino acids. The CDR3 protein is CASSLFPGTGVSGYTF. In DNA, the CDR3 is TGTGCCAGCAGCTTATTTCCGGGGACAGGGGTCTCTGGCTACACCTTC.

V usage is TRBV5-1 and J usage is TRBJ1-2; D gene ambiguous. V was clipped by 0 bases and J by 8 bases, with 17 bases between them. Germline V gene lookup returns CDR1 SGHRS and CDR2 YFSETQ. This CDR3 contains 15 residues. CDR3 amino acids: CASSLVVSDPGGYTF. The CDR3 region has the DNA TGCGCCAGCAGCTTGGTCGTCAGTGACCCGGGAGGCTACACCTTC.

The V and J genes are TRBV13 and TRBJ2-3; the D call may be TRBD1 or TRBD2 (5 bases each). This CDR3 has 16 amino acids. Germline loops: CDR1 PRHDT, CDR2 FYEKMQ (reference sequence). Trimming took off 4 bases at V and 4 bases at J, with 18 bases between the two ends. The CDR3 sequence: CASSYMGRRGADTQYF. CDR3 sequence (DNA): TGTGCCAGCAGCTATATGGGACGGAGAGGAGCAGATACGCAGTATTTT.

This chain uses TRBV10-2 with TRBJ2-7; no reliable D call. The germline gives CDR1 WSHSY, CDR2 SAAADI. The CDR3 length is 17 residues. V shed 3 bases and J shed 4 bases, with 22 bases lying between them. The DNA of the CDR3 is TGCGCCAGCAGTGACGGAGAGATCCCCCCTGTTGAATACGAGCAGTACTTC. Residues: CASSDGEIPPVEYEQYF.